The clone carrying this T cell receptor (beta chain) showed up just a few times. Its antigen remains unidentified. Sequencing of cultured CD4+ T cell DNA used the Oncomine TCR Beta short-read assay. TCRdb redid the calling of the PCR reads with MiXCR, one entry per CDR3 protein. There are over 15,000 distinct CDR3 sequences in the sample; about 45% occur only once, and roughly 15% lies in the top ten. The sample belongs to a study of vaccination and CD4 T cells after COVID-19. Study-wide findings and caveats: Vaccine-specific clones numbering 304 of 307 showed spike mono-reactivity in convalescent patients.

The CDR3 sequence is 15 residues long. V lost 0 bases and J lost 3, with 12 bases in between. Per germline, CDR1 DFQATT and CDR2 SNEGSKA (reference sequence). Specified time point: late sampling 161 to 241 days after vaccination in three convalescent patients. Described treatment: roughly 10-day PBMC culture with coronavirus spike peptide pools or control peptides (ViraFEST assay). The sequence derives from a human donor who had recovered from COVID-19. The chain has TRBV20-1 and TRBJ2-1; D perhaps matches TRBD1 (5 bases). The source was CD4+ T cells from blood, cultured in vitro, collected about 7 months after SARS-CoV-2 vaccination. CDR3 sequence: CSARDLGRNYNEQFF. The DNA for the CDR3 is TGCAGTGCTAGAGATTTGGGGCGGAACTACAATGAGCAGTTCTTC.